This entry is about one T cell receptor beta chain. Its antigen is unknown. Other DNA sequences in this sample translate to the same CDR3. This sample was taken from a study of beta chain features in type 1 diabetes. Study in general: Cell yields, gender and age were comparable in patients and healthy donors. General observations from the study: Sequencing of cDNA might inflate the share of cells that strongly express TCR. Type 1 diabetes patients had TCRB CDR3s that were shorter (moderately but significantly so) in all four CD4+ subsets. A pattern of fewer insertions and more deletions at VDJ junctions was seen in type 1 diabetes patients.

Purity of each sorted population was above 95%. Since all of the isolated RNA was reverse transcribed, expressed TCRB transcripts were what got sequenced. Here immunoSEQ multiplex PCR was the method, and the copy in TCRdb shows in-frame clones only, minus some. In the table there are 100,000 to 150,000 clones, roughly 17% of which are singletons. With 6 bases removed from V and 0 bases from J, the gap between germline ends came to 17 bases. Per germline, CDR1 SQVTM and CDR2 ANQGSEA. The CDR3 runs 15 residues. Sequencing input: central memory CD4+ T cells from blood. This sequence originates from a man aged 18 to 30 with type 1 diabetes. The chain links TRBV29-1 to TRBJ1-1, with D possibly matching TRBD1 (5 bases). This CDR3 is CSVRAGWGMNTEAFF. CDR3 nucleotides: TGCAGCGTCCGGGCTGGTTGGGGCATGAACACTGAAGCTTTCTTT.